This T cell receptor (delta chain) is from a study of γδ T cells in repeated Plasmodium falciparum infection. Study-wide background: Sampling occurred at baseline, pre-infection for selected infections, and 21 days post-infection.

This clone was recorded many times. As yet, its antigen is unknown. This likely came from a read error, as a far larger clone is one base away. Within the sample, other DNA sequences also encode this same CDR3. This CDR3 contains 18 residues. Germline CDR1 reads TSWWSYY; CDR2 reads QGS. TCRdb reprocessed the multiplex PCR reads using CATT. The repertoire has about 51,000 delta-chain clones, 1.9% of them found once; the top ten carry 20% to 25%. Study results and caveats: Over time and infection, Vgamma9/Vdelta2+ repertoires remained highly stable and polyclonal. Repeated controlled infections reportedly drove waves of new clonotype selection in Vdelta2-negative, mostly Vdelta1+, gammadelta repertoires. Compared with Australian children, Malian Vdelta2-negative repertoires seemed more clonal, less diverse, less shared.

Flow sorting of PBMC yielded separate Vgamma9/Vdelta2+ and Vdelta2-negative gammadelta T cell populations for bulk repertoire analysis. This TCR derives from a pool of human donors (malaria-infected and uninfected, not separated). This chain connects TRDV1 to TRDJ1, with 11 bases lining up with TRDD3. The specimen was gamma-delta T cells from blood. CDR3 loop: CALGKPYWGIAGTDKLIF. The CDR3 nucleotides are TGTGCCCTTGGGAAACCGTACTGGGGGATAGCGGGCACCGATAAACTCATCTTT.